The T cell receptor (beta chain) described here comes from a study of T cell changes during pregnancy in multiple sclerosis. The V gene's germline CDR1 is LNHDA and CDR2 SQIVND (reference sequence). The CDR3 loop spans 14 amino acids. The V end lost 6 bases, the J end lost 5 bases, and 17 bases lay between the germline ends. Repertoires were generated with immunoSEQ multiplex PCR, while TCRdb's copy carries only in-frame clones and drops some. The repertoire holds 40,000 to 50,000 clones, with roughly 89% as singletons. The sample consisted of CD4+ T cells from peripheral blood mononuclear cells, taken in the first trimester of pregnancy. The TCR originated in a female donor with multiple sclerosis, enrolled in a pregnancy study. The genes are TRBV19 and TRBJ2-7; the D gene is possibly TRBD1 (6 bases). The CDR3 here is CASSISQGANEQYF. CDR3 bases: TGTGCCAGTAGCATCTCACAGGGTGCAAACGAGCAGTACTTC.